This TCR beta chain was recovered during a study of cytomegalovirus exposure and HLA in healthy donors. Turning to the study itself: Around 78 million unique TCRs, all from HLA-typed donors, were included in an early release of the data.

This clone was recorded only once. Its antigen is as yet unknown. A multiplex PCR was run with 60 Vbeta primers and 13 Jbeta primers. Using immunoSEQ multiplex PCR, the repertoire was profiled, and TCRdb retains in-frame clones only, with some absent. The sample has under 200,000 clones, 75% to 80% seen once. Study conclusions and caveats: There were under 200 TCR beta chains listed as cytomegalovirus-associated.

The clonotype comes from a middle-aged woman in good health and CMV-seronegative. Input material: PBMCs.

The CDR3 DNA reads TGTGCCAGCTCACCATACCCCGACAGGGTAGTATTCGATGAGCAGTTCTTC. Translating gives CASSPYPDRVVFDEQFF. The chain couples TRBV18 to TRBJ2-1; 7 nucleotides match TRBD1. Losses at the gene ends were 2 bases for V and 8 bases for J; bases not matched to a gene: 15. Germline lookup yields CDR1 KGHSH and CDR2 LQKENI. This CDR3 has 17 residues.